These T cell receptor beta chains were read from a single sample in a study of quantifying T cell responses using KT2 cells. MiXCR, run by TCRdb on the UMI-ligation and nested PCR reads, gives a single entry per CDR3 protein. Found here are around 50,000 distinct CDR3 sequences, roughly 12% of them singletons; the top ten hold around 9.3%. Sequenced input: PBMCs spiked with cells of the T cell clone KT2. These TCRs come from a human donor. CDR3s include the opening cysteine and the closing phenylalanine or tryptophan. A D gene is named only where the DNA matches it firmly. Clone size is stated in some rows and not others, as once, few, many or a class when expanded.

CDR3 protein | CDR3 DNA | J gene | D gene | V gene | clone size
CASSYQGAGELFF | TGTGCCAGCAGTTATCAGGGGGCCGGGGAGCTGTTTTTT | TRBJ2-2 | TRBD1 | TRBV6-6 | .
CASSPGTGGLGDEQFF | TGCGCCAGCAGCCCCGGGACAGGGGGCCTTGGAGATGAGCAGTTCTTC | TRBJ2-1 | TRBD1 | TRBV5-1 | .
CASSTQRGYNEQFF | TGTGCCAGCAGTACCCAGCGGGGATACAATGAGCAGTTCTTC | TRBJ2-1 | TRBD2 | TRBV6-5 | .
CASSYTGWNTGELFF | TGTGCCAGCAGTTACACAGGGTGGAACACCGGGGAGCTGTTTTTT | TRBJ2-2 | . | TRBV6-2/TRBV6-3 | few
CASGRGNKADTQYF | TGTGCCAGCGGTCGGGGGAACAAGGCAGATACGCAGTATTTT | TRBJ2-3 | . | TRBV7-8 | few
CASSASDENTEAFF | TGTGCCAGCAGTGCATCAGATGAGAACACTGAAGCTTTCTTT | TRBJ1-1 | . | TRBV6-1 | few
CSVGAERNTEAFF | TGCAGCGTTGGGGCAGAGAGGAACACTGAAGCTTTCTTT | TRBJ1-1 | . | TRBV29-1 | .
CSARKGNEKLFF | TGCAGTGCTAGAAAGGGAAATGAAAAACTGTTTTTT | TRBJ1-4 | . | TRBV20-1 | .
CASSPGLAGGVEQFF | TGCGCCAGCAGCCCAGGACTAGCGGGGGGAGTCGAGCAGTTCTTC | TRBJ2-1 | TRBD2 | TRBV5-1 | few
CSVEGGLAGGDTQYF | TGCAGCGTTGAAGGGGGACTAGCGGGAGGAGATACGCAGTATTTT | TRBJ2-3 | TRBD2 | TRBV29-1 | many
CSVAGTVGYEQYF | TGCAGCGTGGCCGGGACAGTCGGGTACGAGCAGTACTTC | TRBJ2-7 | TRBD1 | TRBV29-1 | .
CASSPAGETQYF | TGTGCCAGCAGCCCCGCGGGGGAGACCCAGTACTTC | TRBJ2-5 | . | TRBV7-9 | .
CASSPKSRGTEAFF | TGTGCCAGTAGTCCCAAGTCCCGGGGGACTGAAGCTTTCTTT | TRBJ1-1 | . | TRBV19 | .
CASSLTPSGYNEQFF | TGTGCCAGCAGTTTGACACCTAGCGGCTACAATGAGCAGTTCTTC | TRBJ2-1 | TRBD2 | TRBV6-5 | many
CASSVLDRNTEAFF | TGTGCCAGCAGTGTCCTAGACAGGAACACTGAAGCTTTCTTT | TRBJ1-1 | . | TRBV2 | .
CASSSGPSGSEQYF | TGTGCCAGCAGCTCGGGACCCTCCGGGAGCGAGCAGTACTTC | TRBJ2-7 | . | TRBV7-2 | .
CASSTRGVQSNQPQHF | TGTGCCAGCAGTACCAGGGGTGTTCAGAGCAATCAGCCCCAGCATTTT | TRBJ1-5 | . | TRBV12-3/TRBV12-4 | many
CASSLLYPDTQYF | TGTGCCAGCAGTTTACTATACCCAGATACGCAGTATTTT | TRBJ2-3 | . | TRBV12-3/TRBV12-4 | .
CSAAVGTGKGYTF | TGCAGTGCGGCAGTGGGGACAGGGAAAGGCTACACCTTC | TRBJ1-2 | TRBD1 | TRBV20-1 | .
CRSLGGNTEAFF | TGCAGATCCCTTGGGGGGAACACTGAAGCTTTCTTT | TRBJ1-1 | . | TRBV20-1 | many
CASSPRWSLKFF | TGTGCCAGCAGCCCCCGGTGGAGCCTCAAGTTCTTC | TRBJ2-1 | . | TRBV4-2 | few
CSARDPDTGTSGYEQYF | TGCAGTGCTAGAGATCCTGATACTGGGACTAGCGGCTACGAGCAGTACTTC | TRBJ2-7 | TRBD2 | TRBV20-1 | many
CASSGPGQGKLPSSYEQYF | TGTGCCAGCAGTGGACCGGGACAGGGAAAACTCCCGAGCTCCTACGAGCAGTACTTC | TRBJ2-7 | TRBD1 | TRBV12-3/TRBV12-4 | .
CASSYSRRGIYGYTF | TGTGCCAGCAGTTACTCGCGCAGGGGAATCTATGGCTACACCTTC | TRBJ1-2 | . | TRBV6-5 | .
CSARSVPEEERQPQHF | TGCAGTGCTAGGTCCGTGCCAGAGGAAGAGAGACAGCCCCAGCATTTT | TRBJ1-5 | . | TRBV20-1 | .
CASSLYRGLGYTF | TGTGCCAGCAGCTTATACAGGGGTTTAGGCTACACCTTC | TRBJ1-2 | TRBD1 | TRBV7-2 | few
CASSSVLEETQYF | TGTGCCAGCAGCTCAGTCCTAGAGGAGACCCAGTACTTC | TRBJ2-5 | . | TRBV5-5 | many
CSVDVAGAGETQYF | TGCAGCGTTGATGTAGCGGGAGCGGGAGAGACCCAGTACTTC | TRBJ2-5 | TRBD2 | TRBV29-1 | .
CSVGPAGQGGMRITEAFF | TGCAGCGTTGGCCCCGCCGGGCAGGGAGGAATGAGGATCACTGAAGCTTTCTTT | TRBJ1-1 | . | TRBV29-1 | few
CASSIGQGYQPQHF | TGTGCCAGCAGTATAGGACAGGGTTATCAGCCCCAGCATTTT | TRBJ1-5 | TRBD1 | TRBV12-3/TRBV12-4 | .
CASSLASAGVGEQYF | TGTGCCAGCAGCTTAGCTTCCGCGGGAGTCGGGGAGCAGTACTTC | TRBJ2-7 | TRBD2 | TRBV7-6 | few
CSVLDITNTGELFF | TGCAGCGTCCTAGACATAACGAACACCGGGGAGCTGTTTTTT | TRBJ2-2 | . | TRBV29-1 | few
CASSQQGDGYTF | TGTGCCAGCAGCCAACAGGGCGATGGCTACACCTTC | TRBJ1-2 | . | TRBV6-5 | .
CAWSVSGSYEQYF | TGTGCCTGGAGTGTATCAGGATCCTACGAGCAGTACTTC | TRBJ2-7 | . | TRBV30 | few
CSARLAGGTDTQYF | TGCAGTGCACGACTAGCGGGGGGCACAGATACGCAGTATTTT | TRBJ2-3 | TRBD2 | TRBV20-1 | .
CASSRRGRGSGGNAYEQYF | TGCGCCAGCAGCCGTCGAGGGAGAGGTAGCGGGGGTAACGCTTACGAGCAGTACTTC | TRBJ2-7 | TRBD2 | TRBV5-1 | few
CASSKQGARAYNEQFF | TGTGCCAGTAGCAAACAGGGTGCAAGGGCCTACAATGAGCAGTTCTTC | TRBJ2-1 | . | TRBV19 | .
CASSDGQVKSPLHF | TGTGCCAGCAGCGACGGACAGGTTAAGTCACCCCTCCACTTT | TRBJ1-6 | TRBD1 | TRBV3-1 | few
CAIRIVDRQSTDTQYF | TGTGCTATCCGCATAGTAGACCGACAAAGCACAGATACGCAGTATTTT | TRBJ2-3 | . | TRBV7-7 | few
CSADKGLAGLETQYF | TGCAGTGCGGATAAGGGACTAGCGGGTTTGGAGACCCAGTACTTC | TRBJ2-5 | TRBD2 | TRBV20-1 | few
CASSLGFWGDHTDTQYF | TGTGCCAGCAGCTTAGGATTTTGGGGGGACCACACAGATACGCAGTATTTT | TRBJ2-3 | . | TRBV7-2 | .
CASRYDTDTQYF | TGTGCCAGCAGGTACGACACAGATACGCAGTATTTT | TRBJ2-3 | . | TRBV2 | .
CAISESGGAIDEQFF | TGTGCCATCAGTGAGTCCGGGGGAGCAATCGATGAGCAGTTCTTC | TRBJ2-1 | . | TRBV10-3 | few
CSARDGLVAVNEQFF | TGCAGTGCTAGAGATGGTTTGGTAGCGGTGAATGAGCAGTTCTTC | TRBJ2-1 | . | TRBV20-1 | .
CASSSMTRRGDEQFF | TGTGCCAGCAGTTCCATGACCCGCCGGGGCGATGAGCAGTTCTTC | TRBJ2-1 | . | TRBV6-2/TRBV6-3 | .
CASSLRGSNTIYF | TGTGCCAGCAGCTTACGAGGGAGTAACACCATATATTTT | TRBJ1-3 | . | TRBV7-9 | few
CASSEATGGQETQYF | TGTGCCAGCAGTGAAGCGACAGGGGGGCAAGAGACCCAGTACTTC | TRBJ2-5 | TRBD1 | TRBV6-1 | medium-sized
CASSPTGLTGNTEAFF | TGCGCCAGCAGCCCGACCGGCCTTACAGGGAACACTGAAGCTTTCTTT | TRBJ1-1 | . | TRBV5-1 | few
CASSRLTGQGHTEAFF | TGTGCCAGCTCACGACTGACTGGACAGGGACACACTGAAGCTTTCTTT | TRBJ1-1 | TRBD1 | TRBV18 | few
CASSSTGAHYGYTF | TGTGCCAGCAGTTCTACAGGGGCCCACTATGGCTACACCTTC | TRBJ1-2 | TRBD1 | TRBV12-3/TRBV12-4 | .